A selection of T cell receptor beta chains follows, all from one sample in a study of monozygotic twins with inflammatory bowel disease. Following a re-call of the 5' RACE reads, TCRdb has one entry per CDR3 protein and lacks DNA. This sample lists 150,000 to 200,000 distinct CDR3 sequences; its ten largest clones have 2.4%. The sample comprised blood. All receptors derive from a human donor with ulcerative colitis or Crohn's disease, or a healthy co-twin of an affected twin (not recorded which). Both conserved end residues are part of each CDR3. Fields, in order: J gene, V gene, CDR3 protein.

TRBJ2-1	TRBV28	CASRAQNPPNNNEQFF
TRBJ2-1	TRBV20-1	CSASESYNEQFF
TRBJ2-5	TRBV20-1	CSAIPGYQETQYF
TRBJ2-3	TRBV7-8	CASSFPGGTRTDTQYF
TRBJ1-5	TRBV29-1	CSALGLSNQPQHF
TRBJ2-3	TRBV4-1	CASRRGTSGMADTQYF
TRBJ2-5	TRBV6-2/TRBV6-3	CASSYGSGETQYF
TRBJ2-5	TRBV11-1	CASSQKRTGVLHQETQYF
TRBJ2-5	TRBV5-1	CASSLGTVNTQETQYF
TRBJ1-1	TRBV4-1	CASSQPTGRPDAFF
TRBJ2-1	TRBV27	CASSLGSGGGYNEQFF
TRBJ2-1	TRBV28	CASSFPGANNEQFF
TRBJ1-1	TRBV2	CSFTGGPYGTEAFF
TRBJ2-7	TRBV27	CASSLSLTYEQYF
TRBJ2-5	TRBV27	CASSARTSVETQYF
TRBJ2-3	TRBV19	CASSPQRGFTDTQYF
TRBJ1-5	TRBV6-5	CASSYSSLSNQPQHF
TRBJ1-5	TRBV20-1	CSARDQRNSNQPQHF
TRBJ2-3	TRBV5-1	CASSFGGASTDTQYF
TRBJ1-5	TRBV20-1	CSGRTGGNQPQHF
TRBJ1-5	TRBV6-1	CASSKARWGGLALESNQPQHF
TRBJ2-7	TRBV10-3	CAISERIYEQYF
TRBJ1-1	TRBV5-5	CASSSDDRGLNTEAFF
TRBJ1-2	TRBV11-1	CASSFRTGLDKRGGGYTF
TRBJ1-2	TRBV20-1	CSVPAQNKYLNYGYTF
TRBJ2-2	TRBV20-1	CSATERASGEGTGELFF
TRBJ2-1	TRBV7-9	CTSRQGSYNEQFF
TRBJ2-2	TRBV5-1	CASSLESGTGSSGELFF
TRBJ2-7	TRBV27	CASSRTGGSQHHYEQYF
TRBJ2-3	TRBV10-3	CAISEARTDTQYF
TRBJ2-7	TRBV20-1	CSAGTPSYEQYF
TRBJ1-1	TRBV11-3	CASSLLLGGSGFDTEAFF
TRBJ2-7	TRBV5-1	CASSLEAGGLIYEQYF
TRBJ1-1	TRBV4-3	CASSHQRDGAEAFF
TRBJ2-7	TRBV7-2	CASSLLASGEGYEQYF
TRBJ2-3	TRBV5-4	CASSLPETLDTQYF
TRBJ2-6	TRBV5-1	CASSLEVRGSLGANVLTF
TRBJ2-7	TRBV7-8	CASSQAAPGYEQYF